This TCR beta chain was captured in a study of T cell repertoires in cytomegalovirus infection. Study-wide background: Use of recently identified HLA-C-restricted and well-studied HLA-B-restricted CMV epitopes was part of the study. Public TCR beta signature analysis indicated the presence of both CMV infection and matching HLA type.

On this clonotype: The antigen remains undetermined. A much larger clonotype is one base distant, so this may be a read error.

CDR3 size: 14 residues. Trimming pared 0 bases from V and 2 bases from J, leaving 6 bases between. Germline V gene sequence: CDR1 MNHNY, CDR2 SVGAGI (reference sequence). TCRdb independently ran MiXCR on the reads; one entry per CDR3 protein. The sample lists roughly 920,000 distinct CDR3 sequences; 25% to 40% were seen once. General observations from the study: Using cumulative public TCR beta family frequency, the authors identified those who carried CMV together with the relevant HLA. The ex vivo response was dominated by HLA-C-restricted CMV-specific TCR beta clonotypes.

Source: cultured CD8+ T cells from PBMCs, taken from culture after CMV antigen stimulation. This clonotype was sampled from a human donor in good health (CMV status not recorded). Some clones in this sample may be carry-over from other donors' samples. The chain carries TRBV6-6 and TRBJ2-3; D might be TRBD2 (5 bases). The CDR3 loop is CASSYSDFTDTQYF. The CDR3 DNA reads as TGTGCCAGCAGTTACTCGGACTTCACAGATACGCAGTATTTT.